The entry that follows covers one TCR beta chain sequence. The data originate from a study of blood T cell repertoires in COVID-19. Study-level information: Whether acute or convalescent, the COVID-19 samples came from the United States, Italy and Spain. T cells, B-cell-depleted T cells, or PBMCs supplied cDNA or gDNA.

Looked up from germline, CDR1 is LNHDA and CDR2 is SQIVND (reference sequence). V lost 4 bases and J 3 bases, leaving 15 bases between the germline ends. CDR3 length equals 15 residues. In the authors' methods: Reference gene primer amplification yielded estimated nucleated cell counts. Data came from immunoSEQ multiplex PCR; TCRdb stores just in-frame clones and leaves some out. Clonal size and the V and J genes are those of that table, whereas D and trimming came from the DNA. Among 25,000 to 35,000 clones listed, about 84% were seen once. J is TRBJ1-1 and V is TRBV19; tentatively, D is TRBD1 (6 bases). Sequencing was carried out using peripheral blood. This TCR was sampled from a woman aged 55-70 years with acute or convalescent COVID-19. CDR3 in DNA: TGTGCCAGTAGTACCCTCAGGGGACCCCACACTGAAGCTTTCTTT. This gives the protein CASSTLRGPHTEAFF.